This TCR beta chain was found in a study of control samples from healthy donors and cancer patients. The germline gives CDR1 GTSNPN, CDR2 SVGIG (reference sequence). Trimming at V came to 4 bases and at J to 4 bases, leaving 7 bases not matched to a gene. The CDR3 has 13 amino acids. This table comes from immunoSEQ multiplex PCR, and its TCRdb copy is limited to in-frame clones, with some not included. The sample has 150,000 to 200,000 clones, around 88% seen once. The rearrangement joins TRBV30 to TRBJ2-7; TRBD1 matches 7 bases. Sequencing was performed on blood. This receptor was obtained from a young man in good health. The CDR3 DNA is TGTGCCTGGACCCTGGGACAGCAGTACGAGCAGTACTTC. This codes for CAWTLGQQYEQYF.